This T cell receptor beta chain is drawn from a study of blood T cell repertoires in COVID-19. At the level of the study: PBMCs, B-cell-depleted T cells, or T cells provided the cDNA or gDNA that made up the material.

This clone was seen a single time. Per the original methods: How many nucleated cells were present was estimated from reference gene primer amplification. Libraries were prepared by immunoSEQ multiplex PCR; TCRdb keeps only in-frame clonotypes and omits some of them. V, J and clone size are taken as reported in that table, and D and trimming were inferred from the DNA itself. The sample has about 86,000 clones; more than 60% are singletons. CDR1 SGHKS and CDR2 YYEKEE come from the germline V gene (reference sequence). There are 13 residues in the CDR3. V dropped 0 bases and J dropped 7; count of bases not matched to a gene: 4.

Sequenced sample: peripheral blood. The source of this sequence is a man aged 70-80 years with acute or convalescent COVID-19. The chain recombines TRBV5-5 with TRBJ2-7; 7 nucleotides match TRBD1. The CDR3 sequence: CASSLGQGGEQYF. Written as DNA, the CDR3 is TGTGCCAGCAGCTTGGGACAGGGTGGAGAGCAGTACTTC.